The TCR beta chain under discussion was sequenced for a study of CD8 T cell repertoires and HIV-1 epitope variants. Assay: immunoSEQ multiplex PCR; the TCRdb copy retains only in-frame clones and omits some. The sample holds about 90,000 clones, almost 75% seen once. The CDR3 is 15 amino acids. Unmatched junction bases numbered 7, after V lost 3 bases and J lost 4 bases. Germline-derived CDR1 and CDR2 are SGDLS and YYNGEE. This chain connects TRBV9 to TRBJ1-3; 7 positions match TRBD1. The sequenced material came from uncultured baseline CD8+ T cells from peripheral blood mononuclear cells (PBMCs). The TCR was taken from a male donor with HIV. The CDR3 is CASSDRDRPGNTIYF. In DNA form, the CDR3 reads TGTGCCAGCAGCGACAGGGACAGACCCGGAAACACCATATATTTT.